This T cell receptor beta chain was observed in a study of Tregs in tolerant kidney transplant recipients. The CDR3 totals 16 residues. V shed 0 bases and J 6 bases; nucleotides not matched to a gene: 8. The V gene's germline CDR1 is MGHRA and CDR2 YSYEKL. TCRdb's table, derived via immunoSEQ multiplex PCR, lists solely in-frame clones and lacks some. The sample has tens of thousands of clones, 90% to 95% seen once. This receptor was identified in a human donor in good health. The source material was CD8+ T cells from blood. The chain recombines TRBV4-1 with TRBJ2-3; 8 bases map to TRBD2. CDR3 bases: TGCGCCAGCAGCCAAGAATTGACGGGAGGGCCTGATACGCAGTATTTT. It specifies CASSQELTGGPDTQYF.